The 15 T cell receptor beta chains given below trace back to one sample, sequenced in a study of blood T cell repertoires in COVID-19. Assay used: immunoSEQ multiplex PCR; TCRdb lists only in-frame clones, some missing. Altogether roughly 32,000 clones are present, around 90% being singletons, with the ten largest covering around 1.8%. Sequences were obtained from peripheral blood. The receptors were gathered from a man aged 50 to 60 with active or convalescent COVID-19.

This clone has only one observation. The chain employs TRBV19 and TRBJ2-5, with TRBD2 matching 9 bases. Per the germline V gene, CDR1 is LNHDA and CDR2 is SQIVND (reference sequence). Unmatched junction bases numbered 10, after V lost 7 bases and J lost 4 bases. The CDR3 length is 15 residues. CDR3 bases: TGTGCCAGTACTCCGACTAGCGGAGATGGAGAGACCCAGTACTTC. Protein sequence: CASTPTSGDGETQYF.

V gene TRBV5-6 combines with J gene TRBJ2-2; D may be TRBD1 (5 bases). CDR1 is SGHDT and CDR2 is YYEEEE in the germline V gene. Trimming left V 0 bases short and J 0 bases short, with 6 bases between. The length of the CDR3 is 15 residues. The CDR3 here is CASSLVRANTGELFF. CDR3 sequence (DNA): TGTGCCAGCAGCTTGGTCAGGGCGAACACCGGGGAGCTGTTTTTT.

This chain joins TRBV7-2 and TRBJ1-1; tentative D call: TRBD1 (6 bases). The length of the CDR3 is 11 residues. Germline V gene lookup returns CDR1 SGHTA and CDR2 FQGNSA. Between the trimmed V and J ends, which lost 3 bases and 11 bases, there was a span of 10 bases. The CDR3 DNA reads TGTGCCAGCAGCTTTCAGGGGAAGGCTTTCTTT. Translating it yields CASSFQGKAFF.

In this sample, this clone turned up a few times. The rearrangement links TRBV6-5 to TRBJ1-2; D perhaps matches TRBD1 (6 bases). The CDR3 sequence is 14 residues long. The V end lost 7 bases, the J end lost 4 bases, and 16 bases lay between the germline ends. Germline loops: CDR1 MNHEY, CDR2 SVGAGI. The CDR3 loop reads CASKPAGAAYGYTF. In nucleotides, the CDR3 is TGTGCCAGCAAACCCGCGGGGGCGGCCTATGGCTACACCTTC.

V usage is TRBV3-1 (or the pseudogene TRBV3-2) and J usage is TRBJ2-6; D not certain. The CDR3 totals 14 residues. V lost 4 bases and J lost 1, with 5 bases in between. Germline CDR1 and CDR2: LGHDT and YNNKEL (reference sequence). In DNA, the CDR3 is TGTGCCAGCAGCCCACATTCTGGGGCCAACGTCCTGACTTTC. Residues: CASSPHSGANVLTF.

The rearrangement joins TRBV28 to TRBJ2-1, with 8 bases that match TRBD2. Germline V gene sequence: CDR1 MDHEN, CDR2 SYDVKM. The CDR3 spans 16 residues. V shed 7 bases and J 0 bases; nucleotides not matched to a gene: 8. CDR3: CASTLLSGSSYNEQFF. DNA of the CDR3: TGTGCCAGCACCCTCCTCAGCGGGAGCTCCTACAATGAGCAGTTCTTC.

The V gene is TRBV5-4, the J gene TRBJ2-3; 14 nucleotides align to TRBD2. The germline CDR1 and CDR2 sequences are SGHNT and YYREEE (reference sequence). This CDR3 has 18 residues. The ends lost 4 bases at V and 0 bases at J; junction bases unmatched: 7. In nucleotides, the CDR3 is TGTGCCAGCAGCCTCGGGACTAGCGGGAGCTACAGCACAGATACGCAGTATTTT. As protein: CASSLGTSGSYSTDTQYF.

This clone was seen a handful of times. CDR3 bases: TGTGCCACCAGTGAGGCTGGGGGAGGGGAGGCTTTCTTT. It is translated as CATSEAGGGEAFF. The chain recombines TRBV24-1 with TRBJ1-1, with TRBD1 as a possible D gene (5 bases). With 4 bases removed from V and 11 bases from J, the gap between germline ends came to 16 bases. This CDR3 comprises 13 residues. Germline V gives CDR1 KGHDR, CDR2 SFDVKD.

The CDR3 loop reads CATKRGHSNQPQHF. CDR3 DNA: TGTGCCACCAAGAGGGGGCATAGCAATCAGCCCCAGCATTTT. The gene calls are TRBV15 and TRBJ1-5, with 7 bases fitting TRBD1. With V trimmed by 7 bases and J by 0 bases, 3 bases remained unmatched. CDR1 is LNHNV and CDR2 is YYDKDF in the germline V gene (reference sequence). CDR3 length: 14 residues.

The gene calls are TRBV28 and TRBJ2-1; D not resolved. Looked up from germline, CDR1 is MDHEN and CDR2 is SYDVKM. V was clipped by 5 bases and J by 6 bases, with 8 bases between them. This CDR3 spans 12 amino acids. In nucleotides, the CDR3 is TGTGCCAGCAGTGCCCTCGGCAATGAGCAGTTCTTC. Translating gives CASSALGNEQFF.

The rearrangement links TRBV4-3 to TRBJ2-7; unclear D gene. The CDR3 consists of 16 residues. The V end was cut by 2 bases, the J end by 0 bases, with 14 bases between. The V gene's germline CDR1 is LGHNA and CDR2 YSLEER. The CDR3 sequence: CASSQYPHGSSYEQYF. In nucleotides, the CDR3 is TGCGCCAGCAGCCAATATCCCCACGGTAGCTCCTACGAGCAGTACTTC.

V is TRBV5-8 and J is TRBJ2-1; 8 bases agree with TRBD2. Germline CDR1 reads SGHTS; CDR2 reads YDEGEE. CDR3 length: 15 amino acids. V dropped 4 bases and J dropped 3; count of bases not matched to a gene: 6. This chain's CDR3 is CASSRGLALYNEQFF. In DNA, the CDR3 is TGTGCCAGCAGCCGAGGACTAGCCCTCTACAATGAGCAGTTCTTC.

This chain uses TRBV7-9 with TRBJ2-1; 10 positions match TRBD1. CDR3 length: 15 amino acids. With V trimmed by 3 bases and J by 12 bases, 11 bases remained unmatched. Looked up from germline, CDR1 is SEHNR and CDR2 is FQNEAQ (reference sequence). The chain's CDR3 is CASSFGTGDSEGQFF. The DNA for the CDR3 is TGTGCCAGCAGCTTTGGGACAGGGGATTCGGAGGGGCAGTTCTTC.

The genes are TRBV7-2 and TRBJ1-4; TRBD1 might be the D (5 bases). Germline CDR1 reads SGHTA; CDR2 reads FQGNSA. The CDR3 consists of 14 residues. The V end was cut by 5 bases, the J end by 5 bases, with 12 bases between. The CDR3 reads CASSLGVANEKLFF. CDR3 coding DNA: TGTGCCAGCAGCCTAGGGGTAGCAAATGAAAAACTGTTTTTT. The whole variable domain, remainder taken from reference TRBV7-2 and TRBJ1-4, is GAGVSQSPSNKVTEKGKDVELRCDPISGHTALYWYRQSLGQGLEFLIYFQGNSAPDKSGLPSDRFSAERTGGSVSTLTIQRTQQEDSAVYLCASSLGVANEKLFFGSGTQLSVL.

The rearrangement joins TRBV6-2 or TRBV6-3 to TRBJ2-7; D call uncertain. Trimming pared 2 bases from V and 0 bases from J, leaving 14 bases between. Germline V gives CDR1 MNHEY, CDR2 SVGEGT. The CDR3 runs 16 residues. The CDR3 loop reads CASSYGHYSSSYEQYF. For the CDR3, the DNA is TGTGCCAGCAGTTACGGCCATTATTCGTCCTCCTACGAGCAGTACTTC.